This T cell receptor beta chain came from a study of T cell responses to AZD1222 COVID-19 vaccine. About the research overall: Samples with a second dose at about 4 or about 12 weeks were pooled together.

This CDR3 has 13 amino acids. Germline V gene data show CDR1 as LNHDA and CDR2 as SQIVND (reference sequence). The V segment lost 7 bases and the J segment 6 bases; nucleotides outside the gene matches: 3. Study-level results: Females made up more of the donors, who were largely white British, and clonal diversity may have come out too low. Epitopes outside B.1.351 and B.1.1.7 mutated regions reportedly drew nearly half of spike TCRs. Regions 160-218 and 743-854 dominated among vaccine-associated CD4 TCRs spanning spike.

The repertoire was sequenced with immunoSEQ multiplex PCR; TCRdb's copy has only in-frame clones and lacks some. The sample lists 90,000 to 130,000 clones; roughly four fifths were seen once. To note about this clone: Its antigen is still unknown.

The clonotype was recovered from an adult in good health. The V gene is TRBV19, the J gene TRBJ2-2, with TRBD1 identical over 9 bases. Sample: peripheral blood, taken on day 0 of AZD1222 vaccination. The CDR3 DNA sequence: TGTGCCAGTAAGGGACAGGGCCCCGGGGAGCTGTTTTTT. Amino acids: CASKGQGPGELFF.